The 21 T cell receptor beta chains listed next were all sequenced from one sample in a study of long-term antiretroviral therapy in people with HIV. Sequencing relied on immunoSEQ assay v3.0, run at survey level. The method was immunoSEQ multiplex PCR; TCRdb's version includes in-frame clones alone and lacks a portion of them. The sample lists tens of thousands of clones, approximately 83% occurring once. This specimen was unsorted PBMCs, taken 0.7 years before starting antiretroviral therapy. These TCRs come from a man younger than 40 with HIV.

The V and J genes are TRBV30 and TRBJ1-4; D remains unclear. Trimming left V 2 bases short and J 7 bases short, with 5 bases between. The length of the CDR3 is 11 residues. Germline values: CDR1 GTSNPN, CDR2 SVGIG (reference sequence). The CDR3 nucleotides read TGTGCCTGGAGTCCCGCTGAAAAACTGTTTTTT. Amino acid sequence: CAWSPAEKLFF.

The J gene is TRBJ1-6, the V gene TRBV19; D is ambiguous. The ends were cut back, 3 bases at V and 7 bases at J, with 10 bases in the middle. Germline assignment: CDR1 LNHDA and CDR2 SQIVND (reference sequence). The CDR3 runs to 14 residues. The CDR3 loop reads CASSIGLGNSPLHF. The CDR3 nucleotides read TGTGCCAGTAGTATTGGATTAGGGAATTCACCCCTCCACTTT.

The count of this clone is one. The chain uses TRBV6-6 and TRBJ2-1; TRBD2 agrees at 9 bases. Germline V gene sequence: CDR1 MNHNY, CDR2 SVGAGI (reference sequence). With V trimmed by 3 bases and J by 2 bases, 5 bases remained unmatched. The CDR3 consists of 16 residues. The CDR3 DNA follows: TGTGCCAGCAGTTATTTTAGCGGGGGAGCCTACAATGAGCAGTTCTTC. This sequence encodes CASSYFSGGAYNEQFF.

This clone was recorded a few times. The chain couples TRBV19 to TRBJ1-5; 7 bases map to TRBD1. The trim removed 3 bases at V and 3 bases at J, leaving 5 bases unmatched. The germline CDR1 and CDR2 sequences are LNHDA and SQIVND (reference sequence). The CDR3 extends over 15 amino acids. CDR3 protein: CASSISGTDNQPQHF. CDR3 nucleotide sequence: TGTGCCAGTAGTATCTCCGGGACAGACAATCAGCCCCAGCATTTT.

The DNA for the CDR3 is TGTGCCAGCAGCTTACGCCGGACCTACAATGAGCAGTTCTTC. This encodes CASSLRRTYNEQFF. This chain links TRBV7-2 with TRBJ2-1, with D unclear. The ends were cut back, 2 bases at V and 2 bases at J, with 7 bases in the middle. CDR3 size: 14 residues. The germline CDR1 and CDR2 sequences are SGHTA and FQGNSA.

V gene TRBV18 combines with J gene TRBJ2-5; D not certain. V shed 3 bases and J shed 2 bases, with 7 bases lying between them. CDR3 length: 13 residues. Germline V CDR1 and CDR2: KGHSH, LQKENI. The CDR3 loop reads CASSPFSQETQYF. CDR3 sequence (DNA): TGTGCCAGCTCACCTTTCAGTCAAGAGACCCAGTACTTC.

The chain is built from TRBV19 and TRBJ1-4; D is perhaps TRBD1 (6 bases). V gave up 2 bases and J gave up 6 bases, with 16 bases separating them. Germline-derived CDR1 and CDR2 are LNHDA and SQIVND (reference sequence). The CDR3 loop spans 16 amino acids. This CDR3 reads CASSIISAGAYEKLFF. The CDR3 bases are TGTGCCAGTAGTATAATCTCGGCAGGGGCTTATGAAAAACTGTTTTTT. Based on the CDR3 plus reference TRBV19 and TRBJ1-4, the full variable domain is DGGITQSPKYLFRKEGQNVTLSCEQNLNHDAMYWYRQDPGQGLRLIYYSQIVNDFQKGDIAEGYSVSREKKESFPLTVTSAQKNPTAFYLCASSIISAGAYEKLFFGSGTQLSVL.

This clone was found once. This chain joins TRBV7-2 and TRBJ1-3; TRBD1 aligns across 7 bases. The CDR3 runs to 16 residues. The germline V gene has CDR1 SGHTA and CDR2 FQGNSA. Unmatched junction bases numbered 12, after V lost 6 bases and J lost 4 bases. The CDR3 DNA follows: TGTGCCAGCAGACCTATTCAGACAGGGTGGGGAAACACCATATATTTT. Its protein is CASRPIQTGWGNTIYF.

The J gene is TRBJ1-4, the V gene TRBV11-3, with TRBD1 as a possible D gene (6 bases). The CDR3 covers 13 residues. In germline, CDR1 is SGHNT, CDR2 YENEEA. Trimming removed 5 bases at V and 12 bases at J, with 16 bases between. CDR3 nucleotides: TGTGCCAGCAGCCGGGACAACAAGGGGGAACTGTTTTTT. Translation gives CASSRDNKGELFF. Filled out from reference TRBV11-3 and TRBJ1-4, the complete variable domain reads EAGVVQSPRYKIIEKKQPVAFWCNPISGHNTLYWYLQNLGQGPELLIRYENEEAVDDSQLPKDRFSAERLKGVDSTLKIQPAELGDSAVYLCASSRDNKGELFFGSGTQLSVL.

The chain has TRBV7-6 and TRBJ2-7; D assignment may be TRBD1 or TRBD2 (5 bases each). The CDR3 sequence is 15 residues long. V lost 2 bases to trimming and J lost 5 bases, with 16 bases between them. Germline lookup yields CDR1 SGHVS and CDR2 FNYEAQ. The CDR3 is CASSLMGTPKDEQYF. The CDR3 bases are TGTGCCAGCAGCTTAATGGGGACCCCTAAGGACGAGCAGTACTTC.

As DNA, the CDR3 is TGTGCCAGCAGCCATGACTTGGACTCAATCACCGGGGAGCTGTTTTTT. Translating gives CASSHDLDSITGELFF. The chain joins TRBV7-6 to TRBJ2-2; maybe TRBD2 (5 bases). The germline V and J ends were trimmed by 5 bases and 4 bases, with 17 bases remaining between them. From germline, CDR1 is SGHVS and CDR2 FNYEAQ. The CDR3 has 16 residues.

The V and J genes are TRBV11-2 and TRBJ2-3; unclear D gene. The CDR3 contains 14 residues. Trimming shortened V by 1 base and J by 1 base, and 6 bases separated the two germline ends. The germline V gene encodes CDR1 SGHAT and CDR2 FQNNGV. CDR3 protein: CASSLGVRTDTQYF. Written as DNA, the CDR3 is TGTGCCAGCAGCTTAGGGGTTCGCACAGATACGCAGTATTTT.

This sequence joins TRBV5-4 and TRBJ1-4, with TRBD1 matching 9 bases. The germline V gene encodes CDR1 SGHNT and CDR2 YYREEE (reference sequence). CDR3 size: 19 residues. Trimming at V came to 4 bases and at J to 7 bases, leaving 20 bases not matched to a gene. The DNA for the CDR3 is TGTGCCAGCAGCCCTCGGCCGGGACAGGGCTTCGTTGACGGTGAAAAACTGTTTTTT. It specifies CASSPRPGQGFVDGEKLFF. The whole variable domain, filled in from reference TRBV5-4 and TRBJ1-4, reads ETGVTQSPTHLIKTRGQQVTLRCSSQSGHNTVSWYQQALGQGPQFIFQYYREEENGRGNFPPRFSGLQFPNYSSELNVNALELDDSALYLCASSPRPGQGFVDGEKLFFGSGTQLSVL.

The J gene is TRBJ2-1, the V gene TRBV5-8, with 8 nucleotides matching TRBD2. Germline trimming cut 0 bases from V and 7 bases from J; bases unmatched to any gene: 6. This CDR3 has 15 residues. CDR1 and CDR2 from the germline V gene are SGHTS and YDEGEE. The CDR3, as DNA: TGTGCCAGCAGCTTGGGCGGGAGGCTTTGGAATGAGCAGTTCTTC. Translation gives CASSLGGRLWNEQFF.

DNA for the CDR3: TGTGCCAGCAGCCAGACAGGGATCTATGGCTACACCTTC. Its translation is CASSQTGIYGYTF. The chain links TRBV14 to TRBJ1-2; 7 bases are a match to TRBD1. Germline CDR1 SGHDN, CDR2 FVKESK. The CDR3 covers 13 residues. V was pared by 3 bases and J by 4 bases, with 2 bases of the junction left unmatched.

This clone was detected only once. At one end, the junction sequence differs from germline, possibly due to a read error. The chain couples TRBV27 to TRBJ2-5; D might be TRBD2 (7 bases). This CDR3 region has 15 residues. Germline CDR1 and CDR2: MNHEY and SMNVEV (reference sequence). In DNA form, the CDR3 reads TGTGCCAGCAGCCCTCGGATGGGGGGGCAAGGGACCCAGTACTTC. It yields the protein CASSPRMGGQGTQYF.

The gene calls are TRBV18 and TRBJ1-1; a weak D match, TRBD1 (6 bases). Trimming pared 4 bases from V and 5 bases from J, leaving 17 bases between. The CDR3 spans 15 residues. Germline CDR1 KGHSH, CDR2 LQKENI. The CDR3 DNA reads as TGTGCCAGCTCACAGGGGGACGGCACTGGAACTGAAGCTTTCTTT. This encodes CASSQGDGTGTEAFF.

The chain has TRBV4-3 and TRBJ2-3; 12 positions match TRBD1. The V segment lost 4 bases and the J segment 4 bases; nucleotides outside the gene matches: 3. This CDR3 has 15 residues. Per germline, CDR1 LGHNA and CDR2 YSLEER. Here the CDR3 DNA reads TGCGCCAGCAGCCTCGGGACAGGGGGCGCAGATACGCAGTATTTT. Translation gives CASSLGTGGADTQYF.

J is TRBJ1-1 and V is TRBV15; TRBD1 might be the D (6 bases). The CDR3 runs 18 residues. The V end was cut by 0 bases, the J end by 1 base, with 18 bases between. Germline V gene sequence: CDR1 LNHNV, CDR2 YYDKDF (reference sequence). CDR3 sequence: CATSRDARWGPGNTEAFF. The CDR3 DNA reads TGTGCCACCAGCAGAGATGCGCGGTGGGGGCCCGGGAACACTGAAGCTTTCTTT. Filled out from reference TRBV15 and TRBJ1-1, the complete variable domain reads DAMVIQNPRYQVTQFGKPVTLSCSQTLNHNVMYWYQQKSSQAPKLLFHYYDKDFNNEADTPDNFQSRRPNTSFCFLDIRSPGLGDTAMYLCATSRDARWGPGNTEAFFGQGTRLTVV.

The chain recombines TRBV29-1 with TRBJ2-7, with 9 nucleotides matching TRBD1. From germline, CDR1 is SQVTM and CDR2 ANQGSEA. This CDR3 is built from 15 residues. Losses at the gene ends were 0 bases for V and 4 bases for J; bases not matched to a gene: 7. DNA of the CDR3: TGCAGCGTTGAAGATGACGGGACAGGGAAATACGAGCAGTACTTC. This translates into CSVEDDGTGKYEQYF.

V usage is TRBV11-2 and J usage is TRBJ1-3, with D possibly matching TRBD1 (6 bases). The germline V and J ends were trimmed by 5 bases and 0 bases, with 14 bases remaining between them. Germline values: CDR1 SGHAT, CDR2 FQNNGV. This CDR3 has 16 amino acids. The CDR3 spells CASSQTGQLSGNTIYF. Written as DNA, the CDR3 is TGTGCCAGCAGCCAGACTGGACAGCTCTCTGGAAACACCATATATTTT.